The 28 T cell receptor beta chains below come from one sample, sequenced in a study of glioma-infiltrating T cells after dendritic cell vaccination. Using immunoSEQ multiplex PCR, the repertoire was profiled, and TCRdb retains in-frame clones only, with some absent. The table includes fewer than 95,000 clones, 85% detected once. Time point specified: after dendritic cell vaccination, including at tumor progression/relapse. This specimen was blood, taken after dendritic cell vaccination. The receptors were gathered from a human donor with glioblastoma.

V gene TRBV18 combines with J gene TRBJ1-4; D is ambiguous. The CDR3 has 14 residues. The germline V gene encodes CDR1 KGHSH and CDR2 LQKENI. Trimming left V 0 bases short and J 4 bases short, with 6 bases between. The CDR3 loop reads CASSPPGSNEKLFF. As DNA, the CDR3 is TGTGCCAGCTCACCACCGGGCAGTAATGAAAAACTGTTTTTT.

The chain recombines TRBV6-1 with TRBJ1-4, with 8 bases identical to TRBD1. The CDR3 is 17 residues long. Trimming took 3 bases from V and 6 from J; bases not matched to a gene: 12. Germline loops: CDR1 MNHNS, CDR2 SASEGT. In DNA form, the CDR3 reads TGTGCCAGCAGTGAGCCTCGACAGGGGAGGTTTGATGAAAAACTGTTTTTT. This translates into CASSEPRQGRFDEKLFF.

This clone has just a few counts. The rearrangement links TRBV19 to TRBJ2-1; 8 nucleotides agree with TRBD2. Germline trimming cut 4 bases from V and 6 bases from J; bases unmatched to any gene: 5. The CDR3 is 14 residues long. The germline CDR1 and CDR2 sequences are LNHDA and SQIVND (reference sequence). As DNA, the CDR3 is TGTGCCAGTAGTAAGGACAGCGGGGGCAATGAGCAGTTCTTC. It is translated as CASSKDSGGNEQFF.

This clone was found a few times. The chain links TRBV30 to TRBJ2-3, with 9 bases matching TRBD2. Germline values: CDR1 GTSNPN, CDR2 SVGIG (reference sequence). The CDR3 consists of 17 residues. V dropped 4 bases and J dropped 1; count of bases not matched to a gene: 12. CDR3: CAWTPQGVAGGTDTQYF. DNA of the CDR3: TGTGCCTGGACCCCCCAAGGGGTAGCGGGGGGCACAGATACGCAGTATTTT.

The genes are TRBV10-3 and TRBJ1-1, with D maybe TRBD1 (5 bases). V lost 6 bases, J lost 1 base, and 9 bases lay in between. The length of the CDR3 is 13 residues. Germline assignment: CDR1 ENHRY and CDR2 SYGVKD. CDR3 in amino acids: CAISETGNTEAFF. CDR3 DNA: TGTGCCATCAGCGAAACAGGGAACACTGAAGCTTTCTTT.

The V gene is TRBV27, the J gene TRBJ2-1, with 8 bases identical to TRBD2. This CDR3 is 14 amino acids long. With 7 bases clipped from V and 3 bases from J, the junction kept 5 bases outside the gene matches. Germline-derived CDR1 and CDR2 are MNHEY and SMNVEV (reference sequence). CDR3 protein: CASTPGGSYNEQFF. The CDR3 coding sequence is TGTGCCAGCACCCCGGGGGGGAGCTACAATGAGCAGTTCTTC.

The chain has TRBV10-2 and TRBJ2-2, with D possibly TRBD2 on 7 matching bases. The V end was cut by 7 bases, the J end by 4 bases, with 16 bases between. Germline CDR1 is WSHSY and CDR2 is SAAADI. The CDR3 has 15 residues. Here the CDR3 DNA reads TGCGCCAGCAATTACCGGGGGGCAGTCACCGGGGAGCTGTTTTTT. As protein: CASNYRGAVTGELFF.

The chain couples TRBV11-1 to TRBJ1-2, with 8 bases matching TRBD1. Germline V CDR1 and CDR2: SGHAT, FQDESV (reference sequence). The ends lost 5 bases at V and 8 bases at J; junction bases unmatched: 13. The CDR3 totals 15 residues. The CDR3 here is CASSASSGQGSGYTF. CDR3 DNA: TGTGCCAGCAGCGCATCGTCCGGACAGGGTAGCGGCTACACCTTC.

This clone occurred once. The chain has TRBV5-4 and TRBJ1-2; 11 bases align to TRBD1. The CDR3 is 16 residues long. Germline V gene data show CDR1 as SGHNT and CDR2 as YYREEE (reference sequence). V lost 2 bases, J lost 7 bases, and 10 bases stayed unmatched. The CDR3 nucleotides are TGTGCCAGCAGCTTCGGACAGGGGGCGATTGGGAGTGGCTACACCTTC. Protein sequence: CASSFGQGAIGSGYTF.

This chain connects TRBV2 to TRBJ2-7, with D perhaps TRBD2 (6 bases). In germline, CDR1 is SNHLY, CDR2 FYNNEI. V was cut by 4 bases and J by 7 bases, with 14 bases left in between. This CDR3 contains 13 residues. CDR3 nucleotides: TGTGCCAGCAGTGCAACAGGCGGGATAGAGCAGTACTTC. Amino acid sequence: CASSATGGIEQYF.

This rearrangement joins TRBV6-1 to TRBJ2-7; D uncertain. The CDR3 totals 14 residues. Between the trimmed V and J ends, which lost 0 bases and 5 bases, there was a span of 11 bases. From germline, CDR1 is MNHNS and CDR2 SASEGT. DNA of the CDR3: TGTGCCAGCAGTGAAGCCACTCGGTCGGACGAGCAGTACTTC. Protein product: CASSEATRSDEQYF.

This chain connects TRBV30 to TRBJ1-4; D not certain. This CDR3 region has 14 residues. Germline lookup yields CDR1 GTSNPN and CDR2 SVGIG (reference sequence). The V end lost 2 bases, the J end lost 3 bases, and 10 bases lay between the germline ends. The CDR3 here is CAWSIQPANEKLFF. Written as DNA, the CDR3 is TGTGCCTGGAGTATACAACCCGCTAATGAAAAACTGTTTTTT.

The J gene is TRBJ1-4, the V gene TRBV2; the match to TRBD1 covers 7 bases. This CDR3 is 13 amino acids long. The junction had 4 bases not matched to a gene; V was cut back by 9 bases and J by 3 bases. Germline values: CDR1 SNHLY, CDR2 FYNNEI. The CDR3 loop reads CARGGEANEKLFF. The CDR3 DNA reads TGTGCCAGAGGGGGCGAGGCTAATGAAAAACTGTTTTTT. The variable domain in full, completed from reference TRBV2 and TRBJ1-4, reads EPEVTQTPSHQVTQMGQEVILRCVPISNHLYFYWYRQILGQKVEFLVSFYNNEISEKSEIFDDQFSVERPDGSNFTLKIRSTKLEDSAMYFCARGGEANEKLFFGSGTQLSVL.

The genes are TRBV6-1 and TRBJ2-7, with D unclear. Germline assignment: CDR1 MNHNS and CDR2 SASEGT. Trimming took 3 bases from V and 4 from J, leaving 7 bases between them. CDR3 size: 12 residues. CDR3 protein: CASSEYRYEQYF. The CDR3 DNA is TGTGCCAGCAGTGAGTATCGTTACGAGCAGTACTTC.

This clone was observed a single time. The chain combines TRBV27 with TRBJ2-3, with TRBD2 as a possible D gene (5 bases). Trimming removed 6 bases from V and 2 bases from J, with 12 bases in between. CDR3 length: 14 amino acids. Germline V CDR1 and CDR2: MNHEY, SMNVEV (reference sequence). The CDR3 spells CASRAGVPTDTQYF. The CDR3 DNA is TGTGCCAGCAGGGCCGGGGTCCCCACAGATACGCAGTATTTT.

The genes are TRBV29-1 and TRBJ2-2; maybe TRBD1 (5 bases). CDR3 length: 14 residues. Germline assignment: CDR1 SQVTM and CDR2 ANQGSEA. Trimming pared 4 bases from V and 1 base from J, leaving 10 bases between. The CDR3 is CSVATGRNTGELFF. CDR3 in DNA: TGCAGCGTTGCCACAGGTCGGAACACCGGGGAGCTGTTTTTT.

The chain joins TRBV5-1 to TRBJ1-2; maybe TRBD1 (5 bases). The CDR3 has 14 residues. Germline CDR1 and CDR2: SGHRS and YFSETQ. V dropped 3 bases and J dropped 3 bases, with 12 bases sitting between them. CDR3 in amino acids: CASSSGLPDYGYTF. CDR3 coding DNA: TGCGCCAGCAGCTCGGGACTGCCCGACTATGGCTACACCTTC.

This clone was found once. This chain joins TRBV5-1 and TRBJ2-7; tentatively, D is TRBD1 (6 bases). CDR3 size: 17 residues. V shed 0 bases and J shed 6 bases, with 22 bases lying between them. Germline V lookup: CDR1 SGHRS, CDR2 YFSETQ. The CDR3 region is CASSLDSGTRNLGEQYF. The DNA of the CDR3 is TGCGCCAGCAGCTTGGACTCCGGGACACGGAATTTAGGCGAGCAGTACTTC.

The chain employs TRBV10-3 and TRBJ2-7; D is uncertain. CDR3 length: 14 residues. Trimming removed 4 bases from V and 0 bases from J, with 10 bases in between. Germline V gene lookup returns CDR1 ENHRY and CDR2 SYGVKD. The CDR3 nucleotides are TGTGCCATCAGTGGGCAAGAAAGCTCCTACGAGCAGTACTTC. Protein: CAISGQESSYEQYF.

This sequence joins TRBV10-3 and TRBJ2-7; D is ambiguous. Germline CDR1 ENHRY, CDR2 SYGVKD. Trimming took off 3 bases at V and 1 base at J, with 7 bases between the two ends. This CDR3 region has 13 residues. The CDR3 loop reads CAISETTSYEQYF. The CDR3 nucleotides read TGTGCCATCAGTGAAACTACTTCCTACGAGCAGTACTTC.

The chain recombines TRBV5-1 with TRBJ2-5; 12 bases agree with TRBD2. There are 18 residues in the CDR3. J gave up 0 bases and V 2 bases, and 8 bases lay outside the gene matches. Looked up from germline, CDR1 is SGHRS and CDR2 is YFSETQ. CDR3 bases: TGCGCCAGCAGCTTCCCCAGGACTAGCGGGAAGTACCAAGAGACCCAGTACTTC. Amino acid sequence: CASSFPRTSGKYQETQYF. The full variable domain, its missing parts supplied by reference TRBV5-1 and TRBJ2-5, is KAGVTQTPRYLIKTRGQQVTLSCSPISGHRSVSWYQQTPGQGLQFLFEYFSETQRNKGNFPGRFSGRQFSNSRSEMNVSTLELGDSALYLCASSFPRTSGKYQETQYFGPGTRLLVL.

V usage is TRBV18 and J usage is TRBJ2-1; D call uncertain. The CDR3 is made up of 15 amino acids. Germline V gene data show CDR1 as KGHSH and CDR2 as LQKENI. V lost 4 bases, J lost 0 bases, and 10 bases lay in between. CDR3 residues: CASSLQKSSYNEQFF. Here the CDR3 DNA reads TGTGCCAGCTCACTTCAGAAAAGCTCCTACAATGAGCAGTTCTTC.

This chain links TRBV28 with TRBJ1-2; D is ambiguous. The germline gives CDR1 MDHEN, CDR2 SYDVKM. This CDR3 region has 13 residues. V shed 6 bases and J shed 2 bases, with 10 bases lying between them. The CDR3 DNA follows: TGTGCCAGCAGGCCAACACAAAACTATGGCTACACCTTC. Protein sequence: CASRPTQNYGYTF.

The chain couples TRBV9 to TRBJ2-3; 8 bases fit TRBD2. The CDR3 is made up of 16 amino acids. The V gene end was trimmed by 0 bases and the J gene end by 1 base; junction bases not matched to a gene: 4. Germline V lookup: CDR1 SGDLS, CDR2 YYNGEE. The CDR3, as DNA: TGTGCCAGCAGCGTAGAAGGGCGGGGGGGCACAGATACGCAGTATTTT. Translation gives CASSVEGRGGTDTQYF.

This chain links TRBV9 with TRBJ1-5; D is perhaps TRBD1 (6 bases). The V end was cut by 0 bases, the J end by 6 bases, with 10 bases between. The CDR3 consists of 14 residues. Germline V CDR1 and CDR2: SGDLS, YYNGEE. This CDR3 reads CASSVGQGRQPQHF. CDR3 nucleotide sequence: TGTGCCAGCAGCGTAGGTCAGGGGCGTCAGCCCCAGCATTTT.

V gene TRBV19 combines with J gene TRBJ2-6, with 8 bases aligning to TRBD1. The CDR3 length is 17 residues. Germline V gives CDR1 LNHDA, CDR2 SQIVND (reference sequence). Trimming took 6 bases from V and 2 from J; bases not matched to a gene: 9. The CDR3 nucleotides are TGTGCCAGTAGGGATCGGACAGGGAGGACTGGGGCCAACGTCCTGACTTTC. Encoded protein: CASRDRTGRTGANVLTF.

The chain employs TRBV5-1 and TRBJ2-1; D is ambiguous. CDR3 length equals 13 residues. V was trimmed by 4 bases and J by 3 bases, leaving 8 bases between them. Germline V CDR1 and CDR2: SGHRS, YFSETQ. The CDR3 is CASSASVYNEQFF. DNA for the CDR3: TGCGCCAGCAGCGCGTCGGTCTACAATGAGCAGTTCTTC.

The V call is TRBV9, the J call TRBJ1-5, with TRBD1 matching 7 bases. Germline loops: CDR1 SGDLS, CDR2 YYNGEE. This CDR3 region has 14 residues. The V segment lost 3 bases and the J segment 4 bases; nucleotides outside the gene matches: 4. The CDR3 is CASSARDSNQPQHF. The DNA of the CDR3 is TGTGCCAGCAGCGCCCGGGACAGTAATCAGCCCCAGCATTTT.